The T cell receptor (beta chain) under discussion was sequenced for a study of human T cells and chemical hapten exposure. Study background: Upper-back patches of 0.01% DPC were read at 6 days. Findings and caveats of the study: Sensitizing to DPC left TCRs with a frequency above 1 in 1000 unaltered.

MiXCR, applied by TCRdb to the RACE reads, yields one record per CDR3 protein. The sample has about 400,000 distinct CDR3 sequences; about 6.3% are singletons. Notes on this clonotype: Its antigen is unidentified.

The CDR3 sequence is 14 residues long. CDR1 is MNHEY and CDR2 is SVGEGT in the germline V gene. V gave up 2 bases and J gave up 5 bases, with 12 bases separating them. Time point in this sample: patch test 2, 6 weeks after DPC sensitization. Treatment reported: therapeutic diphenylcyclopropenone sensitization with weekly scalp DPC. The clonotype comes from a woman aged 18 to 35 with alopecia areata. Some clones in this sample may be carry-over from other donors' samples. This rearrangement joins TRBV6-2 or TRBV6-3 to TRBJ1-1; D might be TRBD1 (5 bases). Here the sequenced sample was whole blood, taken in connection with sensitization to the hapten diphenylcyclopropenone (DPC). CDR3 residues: CASSYEGEWTEAFF. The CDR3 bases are TGTGCCAGCAGTTACGAAGGGGAATGGACTGAAGCTTTCTTT.